The TCR beta chain described here comes from a study of T cell responses to AZD1222 COVID-19 vaccine. Study-level information: Second doses were pooled across both intervals (about 4 or about 12 weeks).

V was trimmed by 6 bases and J by 3 bases, leaving 9 bases between them. Germline V lookup: CDR1 DFQATT, CDR2 SNEGSKA (reference sequence). The CDR3 loop spans 11 amino acids. Profiling relied on immunoSEQ multiplex PCR, and the TCRdb table lists in-frame clones only, not all of them. The sample holds about 120,000 clones; almost 95% are singletons and the top ten take about 1.5%. Findings of the study overall: Variant regions that are unmutated are reportedly the target of nearly half of spike-specific TCRs.

To note about this clone: Antigen specificity is unknown.

The chain is built from TRBV20-1 and TRBJ2-7, with a possible D match to TRBD1 (6 bases). This specimen consisted of peripheral blood, obtained on day 0 of AZD1222 vaccination. The sequence was collected from an adult in good health. CDR3 in DNA: TGCAGTGCGGGACAAGTCTACGAGCAGTACTTC. Translated, it gives CSAGQVYEQYF.